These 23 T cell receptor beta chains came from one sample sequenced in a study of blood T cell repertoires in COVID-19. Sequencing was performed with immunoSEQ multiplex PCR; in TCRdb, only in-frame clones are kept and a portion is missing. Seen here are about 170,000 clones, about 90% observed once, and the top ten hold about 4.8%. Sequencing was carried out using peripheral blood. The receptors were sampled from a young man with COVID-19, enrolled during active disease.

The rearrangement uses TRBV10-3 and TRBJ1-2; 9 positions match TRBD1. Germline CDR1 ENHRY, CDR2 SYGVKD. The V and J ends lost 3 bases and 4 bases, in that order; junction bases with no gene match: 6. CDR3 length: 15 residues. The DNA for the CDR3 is TGTGCCATCAGTGAAGGGGGACAGGGCTTCTATGGCTACACCTTC. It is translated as CAISEGGQGFYGYTF.

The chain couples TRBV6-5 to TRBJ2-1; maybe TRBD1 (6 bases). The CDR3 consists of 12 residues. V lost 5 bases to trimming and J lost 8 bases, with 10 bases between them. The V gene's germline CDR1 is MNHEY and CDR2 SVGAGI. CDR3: CASSRDTDEQFF. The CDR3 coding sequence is TGTGCCAGCAGTAGGGACACGGATGAGCAGTTCTTC.

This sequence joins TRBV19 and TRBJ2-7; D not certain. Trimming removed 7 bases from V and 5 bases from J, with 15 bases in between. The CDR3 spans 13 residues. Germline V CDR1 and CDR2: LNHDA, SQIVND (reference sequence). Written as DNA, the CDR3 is TGTGCCAGTACTCCAACCGGGTCTGACGAGCAGTACTTC. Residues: CASTPTGSDEQYF.

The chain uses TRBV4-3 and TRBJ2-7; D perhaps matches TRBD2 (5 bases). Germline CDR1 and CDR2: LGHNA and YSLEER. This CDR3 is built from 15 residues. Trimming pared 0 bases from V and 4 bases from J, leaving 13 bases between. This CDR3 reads CASSQDNRGNYEQYF. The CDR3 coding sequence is TGCGCCAGCAGCCAAGATAATAGAGGGAATTACGAGCAGTACTTC.

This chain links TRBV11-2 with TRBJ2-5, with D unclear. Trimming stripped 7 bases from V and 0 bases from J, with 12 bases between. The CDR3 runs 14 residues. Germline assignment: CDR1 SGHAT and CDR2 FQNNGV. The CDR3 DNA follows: TGTGCCAGCACCCGAACCGCGTACCAAGAGACCCAGTACTTC. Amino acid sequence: CASTRTAYQETQYF.

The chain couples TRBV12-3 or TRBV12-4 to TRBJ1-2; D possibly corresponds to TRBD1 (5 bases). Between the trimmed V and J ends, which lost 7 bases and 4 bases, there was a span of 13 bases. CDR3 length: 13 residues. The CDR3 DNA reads TGTGCCAGCACCCCTCGACAGTTCTATGGCTACACCTTC. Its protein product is CASTPRQFYGYTF.

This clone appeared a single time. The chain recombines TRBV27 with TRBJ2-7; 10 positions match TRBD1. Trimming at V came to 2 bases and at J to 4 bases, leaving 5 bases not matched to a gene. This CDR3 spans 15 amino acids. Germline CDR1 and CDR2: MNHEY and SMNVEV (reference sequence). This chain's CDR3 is CASSLRPDRGYEQYF. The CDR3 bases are TGTGCCAGCAGTTTAAGGCCGGACAGGGGGTACGAGCAGTACTTC.

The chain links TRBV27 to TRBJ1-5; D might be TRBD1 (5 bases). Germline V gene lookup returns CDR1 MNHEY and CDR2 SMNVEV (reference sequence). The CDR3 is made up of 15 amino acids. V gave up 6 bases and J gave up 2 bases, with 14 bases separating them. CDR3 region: CASSPQGSGNQPQHF. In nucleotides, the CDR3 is TGTGCCAGCAGCCCGCAGGGTTCTGGCAATCAGCCCCAGCATTTT.

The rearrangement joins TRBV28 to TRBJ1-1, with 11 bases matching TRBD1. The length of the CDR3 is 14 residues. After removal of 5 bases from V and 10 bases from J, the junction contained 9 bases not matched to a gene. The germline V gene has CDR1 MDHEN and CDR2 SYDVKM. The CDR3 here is CASSLPGQGATAFF. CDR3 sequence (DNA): TGTGCCAGCAGTCTACCTGGACAGGGGGCTACAGCTTTCTTT.

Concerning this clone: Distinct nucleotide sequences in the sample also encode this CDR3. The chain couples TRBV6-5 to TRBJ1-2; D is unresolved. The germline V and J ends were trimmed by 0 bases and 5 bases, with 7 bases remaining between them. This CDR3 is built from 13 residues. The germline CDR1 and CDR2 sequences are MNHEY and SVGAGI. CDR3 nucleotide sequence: TGTGCCAGCAGTTACTCGAGAGGGTATGGCTACACCTTC. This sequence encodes CASSYSRGYGYTF.

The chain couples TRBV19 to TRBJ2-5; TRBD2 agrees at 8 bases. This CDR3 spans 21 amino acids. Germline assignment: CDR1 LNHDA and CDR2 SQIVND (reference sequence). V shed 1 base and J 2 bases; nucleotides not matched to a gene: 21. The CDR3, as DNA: TGTGCCAGTAGTATAGGGCATAAGGGACTAGAAAAGGGGGGGGGACAAGAGACCCAGTACTTC. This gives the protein CASSIGHKGLEKGGGQETQYF.

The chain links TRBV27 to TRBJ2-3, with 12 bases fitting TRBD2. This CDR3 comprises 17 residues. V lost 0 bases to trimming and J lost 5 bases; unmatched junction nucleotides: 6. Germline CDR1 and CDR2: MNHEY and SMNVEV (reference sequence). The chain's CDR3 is CASSLSETSGSIDTQYF. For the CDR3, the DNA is TGTGCCAGCAGTTTATCGGAGACTAGCGGGAGTATAGATACGCAGTATTTT.

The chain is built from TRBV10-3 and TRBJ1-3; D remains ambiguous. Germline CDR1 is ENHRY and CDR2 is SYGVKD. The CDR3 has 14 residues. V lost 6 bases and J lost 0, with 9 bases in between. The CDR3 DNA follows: TGTGCCATCAGGTCAGGCGACTCTGGAAACACCATATATTTT. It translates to CAIRSGDSGNTIYF.

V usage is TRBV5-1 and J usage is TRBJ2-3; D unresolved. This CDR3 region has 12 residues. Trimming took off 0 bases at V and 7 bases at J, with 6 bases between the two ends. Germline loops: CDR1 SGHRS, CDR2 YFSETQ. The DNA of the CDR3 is TGCGCCAGCAGCTTGGAACTTCATACGCAGTATTTT. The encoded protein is CASSLELHTQYF.

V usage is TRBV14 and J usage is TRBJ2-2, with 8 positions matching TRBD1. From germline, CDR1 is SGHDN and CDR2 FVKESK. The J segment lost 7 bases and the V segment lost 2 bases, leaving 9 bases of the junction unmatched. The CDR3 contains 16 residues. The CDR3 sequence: CASSQRRTGIGGELFF. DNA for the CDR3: TGTGCCAGCAGCCAACGTAGGACAGGGATTGGCGGGGAGCTGTTTTTT.

The CDR3 protein is CASSFRGRGGETQYF. CDR3 nucleotides: TGTGCCAGCAGTTTCAGGGGGCGCGGGGGCGAGACCCAGTACTTC. The chain employs TRBV28 and TRBJ2-5; D is possibly TRBD1 (8 bases). Germline CDR1 MDHEN, CDR2 SYDVKM. With 3 bases removed from V and 5 bases from J, the gap between germline ends came to 16 bases. This CDR3 comprises 15 residues.

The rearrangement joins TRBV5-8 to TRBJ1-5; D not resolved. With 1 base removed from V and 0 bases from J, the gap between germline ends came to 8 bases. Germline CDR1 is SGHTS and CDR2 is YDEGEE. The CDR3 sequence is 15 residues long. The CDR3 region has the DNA TGTGCCAGCAGCTTGAGAGCTTATAGCAATCAGCCCCAGCATTTT. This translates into CASSLRAYSNQPQHF.

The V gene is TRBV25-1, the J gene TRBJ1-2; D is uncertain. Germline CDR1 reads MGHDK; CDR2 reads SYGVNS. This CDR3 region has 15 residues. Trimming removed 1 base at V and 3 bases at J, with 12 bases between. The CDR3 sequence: CASSESRPGDYGYTF. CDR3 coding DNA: TGTGCCAGCAGTGAATCCAGGCCAGGCGACTATGGCTACACCTTC.

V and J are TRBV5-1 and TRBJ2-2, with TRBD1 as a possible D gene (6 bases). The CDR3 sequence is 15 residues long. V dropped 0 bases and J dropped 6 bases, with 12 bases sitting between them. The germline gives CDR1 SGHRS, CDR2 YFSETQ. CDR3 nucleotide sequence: TGCGCCAGCAGCTTGGGGCAGGGGATAGCCGGGGAGCTGTTTTTT. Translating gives CASSLGQGIAGELFF. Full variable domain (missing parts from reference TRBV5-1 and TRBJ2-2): KAGVTQTPRYLIKTRGQQVTLSCSPISGHRSVSWYQQTPGQGLQFLFEYFSETQRNKGNFPGRFSGRQFSNSRSEMNVSTLELGDSALYLCASSLGQGIAGELFFGEGSRLTVL.

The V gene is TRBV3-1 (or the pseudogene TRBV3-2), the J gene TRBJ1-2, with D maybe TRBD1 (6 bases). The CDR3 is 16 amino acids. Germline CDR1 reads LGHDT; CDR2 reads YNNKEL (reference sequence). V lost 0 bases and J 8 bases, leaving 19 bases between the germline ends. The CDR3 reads CASSQDQATGAAGYTF. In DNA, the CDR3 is TGTGCCAGCAGCCAAGATCAGGCGACAGGCGCCGCCGGCTACACCTTC.

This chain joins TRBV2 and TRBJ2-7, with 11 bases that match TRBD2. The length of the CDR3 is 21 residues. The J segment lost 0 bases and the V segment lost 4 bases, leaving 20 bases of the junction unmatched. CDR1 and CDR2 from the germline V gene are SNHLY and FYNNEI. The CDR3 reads CASSGGGGSGTSGYSSYEQYF. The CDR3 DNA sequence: TGTGCCAGCAGTGGAGGGGGCGGGTCCGGGACTAGCGGTTATAGCTCCTACGAGCAGTACTTC.

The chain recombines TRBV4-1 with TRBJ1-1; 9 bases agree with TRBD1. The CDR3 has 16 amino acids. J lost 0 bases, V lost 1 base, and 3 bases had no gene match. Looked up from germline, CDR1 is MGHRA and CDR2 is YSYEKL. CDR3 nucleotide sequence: TGCGCCAGCAGCCAAGGACGGACAGGGGTGAACACTGAAGCTTTCTTT. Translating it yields CASSQGRTGVNTEAFF.

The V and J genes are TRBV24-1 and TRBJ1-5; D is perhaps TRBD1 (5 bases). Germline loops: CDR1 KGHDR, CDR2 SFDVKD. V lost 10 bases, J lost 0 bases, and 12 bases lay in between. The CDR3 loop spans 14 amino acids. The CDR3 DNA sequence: TGTGCCACTCGGGGGGAAGATAGCAATCAGCCCCAGCATTTT. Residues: CATRGEDSNQPQHF.